Presented here are 21 T cell receptor beta chains from one specimen sequenced in a study of T-cell reconstitution after alpha-beta-depleted transplantation in children. The authors prepared the TCRbeta library with unique molecular identifiers. Using its own MiXCR run on the PCR reads, TCRdb lists one record per CDR3 protein. This sample has a few hundred thousand distinct CDR3 sequences, with about a sixth found just once. The sequenced sample was PBMCs, mostly from graft donor cells, obtained 360 days after TCRalphabeta/CD19-depleted stem cell transplant. The receptors derive from a boy under two years old who had a stem cell transplant for Wiskott-Aldrich syndrome, so the T cells may come from the graft donor.

A few counts support this clonotype. The V call is TRBV14, the J call TRBJ2-1, with D perhaps TRBD2 (5 bases). The germline V and J ends were trimmed by 1 base and 8 bases, with 6 bases remaining between them. Germline-derived CDR1 and CDR2 are SGHDN and FVKESK. The CDR3 spans 12 residues. The CDR3 DNA reads as TGTGCCAGCAGCCAAGTGGGAGATGAGCAGTTCTTC. Translating gives CASSQVGDEQFF.

This clonotype turned up a few times. The chain joins TRBV6-5 to TRBJ2-3; perhaps TRBD2 as D (6 bases). Germline CDR1 reads MNHEY; CDR2 reads SVGAGI. V was trimmed by 2 bases and J by 4 bases, leaving 19 bases between them. The CDR3 sequence is 17 residues long. The CDR3 DNA sequence: TGTGCCAGCAGTTACACGGGGTTGGGGGGAGCGGCAGATACGCAGTATTTT. Translating gives CASSYTGLGGAADTQYF.

The chain joins TRBV4-3 to TRBJ2-3; TRBD2 aligns across 7 bases. This CDR3 is 16 amino acids long. Germline lookup yields CDR1 LGHNA and CDR2 YSLEER. The J segment lost 4 bases and the V segment lost 0 bases, leaving 7 bases of the junction unmatched. The CDR3 sequence: CASSQDGSGRADTQYF. In DNA form, the CDR3 reads TGCGCCAGCAGCCAAGACGGTAGCGGGCGGGCAGATACGCAGTATTTT.

V gene TRBV15 combines with J gene TRBJ2-5, with 7 bases identical to TRBD1. The ends lost 2 bases at V and 2 bases at J; junction bases unmatched: 2. The length of the CDR3 is 14 residues. CDR1 and CDR2 from the germline V gene are LNHNV and YYDKDF (reference sequence). The CDR3 protein is CATSRKTGQETQYF. The DNA for the CDR3 is TGTGCCACCAGCAGAAAGACAGGGCAAGAGACCCAGTACTTC.

This clonotype was detected a few times. The chain has TRBV28 and TRBJ2-7, with no clear D. Germline V gene lookup returns CDR1 MDHEN and CDR2 SYDVKM. The CDR3 is 13 residues long. Trimming left V 4 bases short and J 0 bases short, with 7 bases between. Here the CDR3 reads CASSSPLSYEQYF. The CDR3, as DNA: TGTGCCAGCAGTTCCCCCCTCTCCTACGAGCAGTACTTC.

This clonotype appeared a few times. The rearrangement uses TRBV5-1 and TRBJ2-2; D perhaps matches TRBD1 (6 bases). The length of the CDR3 is 14 residues. With 4 bases removed from V and 6 bases from J, the gap between germline ends came to 13 bases. CDR1 SGHRS and CDR2 YFSETQ come from the germline V gene. This CDR3 reads CASSKGQFPGELFF. The DNA for the CDR3 is TGCGCCAGCAGCAAAGGACAGTTCCCCGGGGAGCTGTTTTTT.

V is TRBV7-9 and J is TRBJ2-7; the D gene is possibly TRBD2 (6 bases). V shed 4 bases and J shed 7 bases, with 20 bases lying between them. This CDR3 contains 15 residues. Germline V gene sequence: CDR1 SEHNR, CDR2 FQNEAQ (reference sequence). The CDR3 DNA reads TGTGCCAGCAGCTATGCTGGAGGGCCCTCGTGGGAGCAGTACTTC. Amino acid sequence: CASSYAGGPSWEQYF. The variable domain in full, with the rest retrieved from reference TRBV7-9 and TRBJ2-7, is DTGVSQNPRHKITKRGQNVTFRCDPISEHNRLYWYRQTLGQGPEFLTYFQNEAQLEKSRLLSDRFSAERPKGSFSTLEIQRTEQGDSAMYLCASSYAGGPSWEQYFGPGTRLTVT.

This clonotype was seen a handful of times. The chain links TRBV11-2 to TRBJ2-2; TRBD1 aligns across 8 bases. Trimming removed 5 bases from V and 0 bases from J; junction bases left unmatched: 11. Looked up from germline, CDR1 is SGHAT and CDR2 is FQNNGV. The CDR3 length is 18 residues. The CDR3, as DNA: TGTGCCAGCAGCCTAATGACAGGGGACGTCCCGAACACCGGGGAGCTGTTTTTT. It translates to CASSLMTGDVPNTGELFF.

This chain joins TRBV5-1 and TRBJ2-3; 8 bases are shared with TRBD2. The length of the CDR3 is 20 residues. CDR1 and CDR2 (germline): SGHRS, YFSETQ. J gave up 4 bases and V 0 bases, and 19 bases lay outside the gene matches. The CDR3 nucleotides are TGCGCCAGCAGCTTGGGACTAGCGTGGCTCGGCGGTGTCGGTGCAGATACGCAGTATTTT. Its protein product is CASSLGLAWLGGVGADTQYF.

This chain joins TRBV7-2 and TRBJ1-2; 7 nucleotides agree with TRBD1. V dropped 5 bases and J dropped 4; count of bases not matched to a gene: 7. The CDR3 totals 14 residues. The germline gives CDR1 SGHTA, CDR2 FQGNSA. CDR3 DNA: TGTGCCAGCAGCCTCACGACAGGGCCCTATGGCTACACCTTC. Its protein is CASSLTTGPYGYTF.

This chain uses TRBV14 with TRBJ2-7; D possibly uses TRBD1 or TRBD2 (7 bases each). This CDR3 spans 15 amino acids. V was cut by 0 bases and J by 6 bases, with 15 bases left in between. Germline CDR1 reads SGHDN; CDR2 reads FVKESK. The CDR3 sequence: CASSQDLGGGGEQYF. The CDR3 DNA follows: TGTGCCAGCAGCCAAGATCTGGGAGGGGGCGGCGAGCAGTACTTC. Supplemented by reference TRBV14 and TRBJ2-7, the full variable domain reads EAGVTQFPSHSVIEKGQTVTLRCDPISGHDNLYWYRRVMGKEIKFLLHFVKESKQDESGMPNNRFLAERTGGTYSTLKVQPAELEDSGVYFCASSQDLGGGGEQYFGPGTRLTVT.

This clonotype was observed a few times. This chain uses TRBV3-1 with TRBJ2-3; D not certain. Germline loops: CDR1 LGHDT, CDR2 YNNKEL (reference sequence). Deletions cut 3 bases from V and 6 bases from J, with 7 bases between. The CDR3 consists of 12 residues. CDR3 residues: CASSHSWDTQYF. Here the CDR3 DNA reads TGTGCCAGCAGCCATTCCTGGGATACGCAGTATTTT.

V gene TRBV7-9 combines with J gene TRBJ1-1; D is possibly TRBD1 (5 bases). The CDR3 contains 15 residues. The ends were cut back, 3 bases at V and 2 bases at J, with 13 bases in the middle. Germline V gene lookup returns CDR1 SEHNR and CDR2 FQNEAQ (reference sequence). The CDR3 sequence is CASSFGDVFNTEAFF. The CDR3, as DNA: TGTGCCAGCAGCTTCGGGGACGTTTTCAACACTGAAGCTTTCTTT.

V is TRBV12-3 or TRBV12-4 and J is TRBJ2-5; 8 bases match TRBD2. J gave up 4 bases and V 3 bases, and 13 bases lay outside the gene matches. This CDR3 has 17 amino acids. The chain's CDR3 is CASSLRTGTRDRETQYF. CDR3 bases: TGTGCCAGCAGTTTGCGGACCGGGACTAGAGATCGAGAGACCCAGTACTTC.

The DNA of the CDR3 is TGTGCCAGCAGCGCACCGAGCGTGGCAGTCACAGATACGCAGTATTTT. Its protein is CASSAPSVAVTDTQYF. The J gene is TRBJ2-3, the V gene TRBV7-9; D gene uncertain. V was pared by 5 bases and J by 2 bases, with 17 bases between. This CDR3 comprises 16 residues. Germline V lookup: CDR1 SEHNR, CDR2 FQNEAQ (reference sequence).

The chain recombines TRBV5-1 with TRBJ1-1; D unresolved. The germline gives CDR1 SGHRS, CDR2 YFSETQ. V gave up 4 bases and J gave up 3 bases, with 10 bases separating them. The CDR3 consists of 13 residues. The CDR3 DNA follows: TGCGCCAGCAGCCCGGCGTGGTACACTGAAGCTTTCTTT. Its protein is CASSPAWYTEAFF.

The chain recombines TRBV5-1 with TRBJ2-7, with 8 bases identical to TRBD1. Unmatched junction bases numbered 11, after V lost 0 bases and J lost 6 bases. The CDR3 spans 16 residues. The V gene's germline CDR1 is SGHRS and CDR2 YFSETQ. This chain's CDR3 is CASSLVLPGTGGEQYF. In nucleotides, the CDR3 is TGCGCCAGCAGCTTGGTGCTCCCCGGGACAGGTGGCGAGCAGTACTTC.

The table lists this clonotype with many counts. This rearrangement joins TRBV7-9 to TRBJ2-7; TRBD1 or TRBD2 may be the D gene (5 bases each). The CDR3 length is 16 residues. Trimming left V 5 bases short and J 2 bases short, with 19 bases between. CDR1 and CDR2 (germline): SEHNR, FQNEAQ (reference sequence). The CDR3 is CASSLDGTLKAYEQYF. The CDR3 coding sequence is TGTGCCAGCAGCCTGGACGGGACCCTTAAAGCCTACGAGCAGTACTTC.

This clonotype has just a few counts. The chain uses TRBV12-3 or TRBV12-4 and TRBJ2-7; no clear D. V dropped 3 bases and J dropped 1 base, with 7 bases sitting between them. CDR3 length: 13 residues. CDR3 bases: TGTGCCAGCAGTTTTGAGGTATCCTACGAGCAGTACTTC. Protein sequence: CASSFEVSYEQYF.

This clonotype was recorded a few times. The rearrangement links TRBV5-1 to TRBJ2-5; 11 bases align to TRBD2. This CDR3 comprises 16 residues. The junction had 10 bases not matched to a gene; V was cut back by 4 bases and J by 5 bases. Germline V gene lookup returns CDR1 SGHRS and CDR2 YFSETQ. The CDR3 protein is CASSPTTSGNWETQYF. The DNA of the CDR3 is TGCGCCAGCAGCCCCACGACTAGCGGGAATTGGGAGACCCAGTACTTC.

This clonotype came up many times. The rearrangement uses TRBV12-3 or TRBV12-4 and TRBJ2-3, with D perhaps matching TRBD1 (6 bases). CDR3 length: 15 residues. V was clipped by 7 bases and J by 1 base, with 15 bases between them. The CDR3 here is CASTRSGTRTDTQYF. CDR3 sequence (DNA): TGTGCCAGCACCCGAAGTGGGACACGCACAGATACGCAGTATTTT.